This T cell receptor (beta chain) was recovered during a study of shared clonotypes between healthy human individuals. Broader study findings: In having few donors, the study represented limited genetic and exposure-history diversity.

The table came from immunoSEQ multiplex PCR; TCRdb's copy has only in-frame clones and leaves some out. The sample holds roughly 1 million clones, 60% to 80% seen once. In the case of this clone: Its specificity is unknown. With a much larger clone just one base away, this may be a read error. This sample includes further DNA sequences coding for the same CDR3.

V lost 0 bases and J lost 4, with 11 bases in between. CDR3 length: 15 residues. CDR1 SGHRS and CDR2 YFSETQ come from the germline V gene. This clonotype was sampled from a man aged 18 to 30 in good health. The sample consisted of memory CD4+ T cells sorted from blood. Subset meaning: CD45RA-negative fraction. The chain combines TRBV5-1 with TRBJ1-3; a possible D gene is TRBD1 (5 bases). The CDR3, as DNA: TGCGCCAGCAGCTTGGGACAGAGCTCCGGAAACACCATATATTTT. Translated, it gives CASSLGQSSGNTIYF.